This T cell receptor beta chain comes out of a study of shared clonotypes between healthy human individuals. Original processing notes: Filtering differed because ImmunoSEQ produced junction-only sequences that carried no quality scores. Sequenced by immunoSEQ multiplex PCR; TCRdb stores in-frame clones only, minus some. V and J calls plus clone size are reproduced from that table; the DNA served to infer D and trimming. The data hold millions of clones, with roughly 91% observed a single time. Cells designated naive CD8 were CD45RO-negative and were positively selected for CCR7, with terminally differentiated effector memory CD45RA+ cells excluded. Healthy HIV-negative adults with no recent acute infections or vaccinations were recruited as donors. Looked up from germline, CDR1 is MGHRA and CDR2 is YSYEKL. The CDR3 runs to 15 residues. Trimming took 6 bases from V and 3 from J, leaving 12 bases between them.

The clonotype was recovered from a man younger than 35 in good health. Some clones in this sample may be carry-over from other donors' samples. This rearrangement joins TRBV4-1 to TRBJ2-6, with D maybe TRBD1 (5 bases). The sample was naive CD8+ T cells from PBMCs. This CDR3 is CASREKGLGANVLTF. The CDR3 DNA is TGCGCCAGCAGAGAGAAGGGGCTTGGGGCCAACGTCCTGACTTTC.